The clone carrying this T cell receptor beta chain was counted a single time. Its antigen is unknown. The data are from a study of long-term antiretroviral therapy in people with HIV. Overall study findings and caveats: Relative to transplant donor controls, diversity remained lower despite increasing after ART. Repertoires in HIV (unlike those of controls) had narrower CDR3 length ranges.

The authors ran the immunoSEQ assay, v3.0, at survey level. Per sample, sequencing targeted roughly 40,000-55,000 T-cell genomes. Profiling relied on immunoSEQ multiplex PCR, and the TCRdb table lists in-frame clones only, not all of them. The sample lists over 25,000 clones; about nine tenths were seen once. V was cut by 4 bases and J by 3 bases, with 13 bases left in between. CDR1 is SGHAT, CDR2 FQDESV, per germline (reference sequence). This CDR3 contains 14 residues. The chain has TRBV11-1 and TRBJ2-7; TRBD1 might be the D (6 bases). This TCR came from a man aged 50 or older with HIV. The sample was unsorted PBMCs, taken 3.2 years before starting antiretroviral therapy. CDR3 nucleotides: TGTGCCAGCAGCTGGGGACACGTAAACTACGAGCAGTACTTC. Its protein is CASSWGHVNYEQYF.